The clone carrying this T cell receptor beta chain appeared many times. The antigen remains undetermined. Each donor was a healthy Caucasian. This record comes from a study of identical twins. Notes on the study in general: The study drew conclusions from cross-sectional statistical analysis, not from following the same donors. There was more out-of-frame TCR alpha sharing in monozygotic twins than models estimated.

TCRdb ran MiXCR on the 5' RACE reads and lists one entry per CDR3 protein. In the table there are some 240,000 distinct CDR3 sequences, under 12% of which are singletons. This CDR3 comprises 22 residues. V gave up 4 bases and J gave up 0 bases; unmatched junction bases: 16. Germline CDR1 and CDR2: MNHEY and SMNVEV (reference sequence). The sequencing input was memory T cells sorted from blood. The V call is TRBV27, the J call TRBJ2-1; 15 bases are a match to TRBD2. This TCR derives from a man aged 45-60 years in good health. CDR3 residues: CASSSPIPGLAGGRHSYNEQFF. CDR3 bases: TGTGCCAGCAGTTCACCAATACCGGGACTAGCGGGGGGACGACACTCCTACAATGAGCAGTTCTTC.